Presented here are 18 T cell receptor beta chains from one specimen sequenced in a study of shared clonotypes between healthy human individuals. TCRdb's copy holds only in-frame clones and misses some; the assay was immunoSEQ multiplex PCR. The repertoire has hundreds of thousands of clones, around 97% of them found once; the top ten carry approximately 0.057%. The sample consisted of naive CD4+ T cells sorted from blood. The subset: CD45RA+ positively selected. Receptors were obtained from a woman in her 30s in good health.

This chain joins TRBV5-8 and TRBJ1-2; 7 bases match TRBD1. V lost 4 bases, J lost 8 bases, and 8 bases stayed unmatched. Per germline, CDR1 SGHTS and CDR2 YDEGEE. The length of the CDR3 is 13 residues. The CDR3 spells CASSLDRDHGYTF. The DNA for the CDR3 is TGTGCCAGCAGCCTAGACAGGGATCACGGCTACACCTTC.

This chain uses TRBV28 with TRBJ1-4, with D perhaps matching TRBD1 (6 bases). Trimming cost V 0 bases and J 8 bases, with 16 bases left between them. The CDR3 has 16 residues. Per germline, CDR1 MDHEN and CDR2 SYDVKM. For the CDR3, the DNA is TGTGCCAGCAGTTTATGGACAGCACCCGGGACAGAAAAACTGTTTTTT. Translated, it gives CASSLWTAPGTEKLFF.

This chain joins TRBV11-3 and TRBJ2-7; 8 bases match TRBD1. Germline V gene lookup returns CDR1 SGHNT and CDR2 YENEEA. V was clipped by 5 bases and J by 2 bases; unmatched bases: 8. The CDR3 is made up of 15 amino acids. In nucleotides, the CDR3 is TGTGCCAGCAGCGCCGGACAGGGAAGGACCTACGAGCAGTACTTC. Translation gives CASSAGQGRTYEQYF.

This sequence joins TRBV28 and TRBJ2-4; no definite D call. Germline assignment: CDR1 MDHEN and CDR2 SYDVKM. Trimming removed 3 bases at V and 0 bases at J, with 9 bases between. This CDR3 spans 15 amino acids. The chain's CDR3 is CASSFVAPAKNIQYF. The CDR3 DNA is TGTGCCAGCAGTTTTGTCGCCCCAGCCAAAAACATTCAGTACTTC.

In this sample, this clone turned up once. The V and J genes are TRBV13 and TRBJ1-3, with D unclear. Looked up from germline, CDR1 is PRHDT and CDR2 is FYEKMQ (reference sequence). The CDR3 is made up of 16 amino acids. V lost 4 bases, J lost 2 bases, and 15 bases lay in between. As DNA, the CDR3 is TGTGCCAGCAGCTCCATGTCTGTTTTGGCTGGAAACACCATATATTTT. It is translated as CASSSMSVLAGNTIYF.

The chain employs TRBV6-5 and TRBJ1-4; no firm D call. Germline V CDR1 and CDR2: MNHEY, SVGAGI. Trimming left V 2 bases short and J 0 bases short, with 7 bases between. The CDR3 runs 15 residues. The CDR3, as DNA: TGTGCCAGCAGTTACGTGGTTGCAACTAATGAAAAACTGTTTTTT. Translated: CASSYVVATNEKLFF.

V and J are TRBV5-6 and TRBJ1-2, with D perhaps TRBD1 (6 bases). The CDR3 has 17 residues. Germline CDR1 and CDR2: SGHDT and YYEEEE. V lost 3 bases to trimming and J lost 3 bases, with 21 bases between them. CDR3 sequence reads: CASSWGAALVGDYGYTF. In DNA, the CDR3 is TGTGCCAGCAGCTGGGGGGCAGCGCTTGTGGGAGACTATGGCTACACCTTC.

The chain carries TRBV5-4 and TRBJ1-4, with no clear D. The V gene's germline CDR1 is SGHNT and CDR2 YYREEE (reference sequence). V was pared by 1 base and J by 5 bases, with 6 bases between. CDR3 length: 13 residues. Written as DNA, the CDR3 is TGTGCCAGCAGCTTGTTAGGGAATGAAAAACTGTTTTTT. This translates into CASSLLGNEKLFF.

This chain links TRBV7-9 with TRBJ2-5, with D hard to call. The assigned J gene may be wrong: the sequence end matches TRBJ2-7 better. This CDR3 comprises 12 residues. Germline CDR1 reads SEHNR; CDR2 reads FQNEAQ (reference sequence). Here the CDR3 DNA reads TGTGCCAGCAGCTTAGACCACTACGAGCAGTACTTC. This translates into CASSLDHYEQYF.

J is TRBJ2-1 and V is TRBV19; D might be TRBD1 (5 bases). This CDR3 is 15 amino acids long. With 4 bases removed from V and 7 bases from J, the gap between germline ends came to 17 bases. Germline V gives CDR1 LNHDA, CDR2 SQIVND (reference sequence). CDR3 region: CASSTLRQTSNEQFF. Written as DNA, the CDR3 is TGTGCCAGTAGTACCCTCCGACAGACTTCGAATGAGCAGTTCTTC.

The chain recombines TRBV5-1 with TRBJ1-1, with unresolved D. Germline V gene lookup returns CDR1 SGHRS and CDR2 YFSETQ. CDR3 length: 14 residues. V lost 0 bases and J 4 bases, leaving 10 bases between the germline ends. The CDR3 DNA follows: TGCGCCAGCAGCTTGGTCGACGGGAGCACTGAAGCTTTCTTT. It codes for CASSLVDGSTEAFF. Full variable domain (rest looked up from reference TRBV5-1 and TRBJ1-1): KAGVTQTPRYLIKTRGQQVTLSCSPISGHRSVSWYQQTPGQGLQFLFEYFSETQRNKGNFPGRFSGRQFSNSRSEMNVSTLELGDSALYLCASSLVDGSTEAFFGQGTRLTVV.

The chain links TRBV27 to TRBJ2-3; maybe TRBD2 (6 bases). The CDR3 sequence is 13 residues long. The V end was cut by 6 bases, the J end by 6 bases, with 13 bases between. Germline assignment: CDR1 MNHEY and CDR2 SMNVEV (reference sequence). The CDR3: CASSYGTGDTQYF. The CDR3 DNA follows: TGTGCCAGCAGCTACGGGACTGGGGATACGCAGTATTTT.

The chain has TRBV2 and TRBJ2-5; D not resolved. Per germline, CDR1 SNHLY and CDR2 FYNNEI. V shed 2 bases and J shed 1 base, with 8 bases lying between them. The CDR3 consists of 14 residues. CDR3 sequence: CASSESLPQETQYF. The CDR3 nucleotides are TGTGCCAGCAGTGAAAGTCTACCCCAAGAGACCCAGTACTTC.

This clone was seen just once. V usage is TRBV30 and J usage is TRBJ1-4; possible D gene TRBD1, 5 bases. Germline loops: CDR1 GTSNPN, CDR2 SVGIG (reference sequence). This CDR3 contains 14 residues. V was clipped by 4 bases and J by 1 base, with 10 bases between them. CDR3 sequence: CAWTWGQTNEKLFF. The DNA of the CDR3 is TGTGCCTGGACCTGGGGCCAAACTAATGAAAAACTGTTTTTT.

As regards this clone: The sample carries other DNA sequences with the same CDR3. The chain employs TRBV20-1 and TRBJ2-5, with no clear D. Deletions cut 6 bases from V and 5 bases from J, with 7 bases between. Germline-derived CDR1 and CDR2 are DFQATT and SNEGSKA (reference sequence). This CDR3 is built from 10 residues. This chain's CDR3 is CSANGETQYF. CDR3 bases: TGCAGTGCAAATGGGGAGACCCAGTACTTC.

The chain uses TRBV5-4 and TRBJ1-1; the D is unclear. The CDR3 runs to 13 residues. Germline lookup yields CDR1 SGHNT and CDR2 YYREEE (reference sequence). Between the trimmed V and J ends, which lost 4 bases and 0 bases, there was a span of 7 bases. The CDR3 DNA follows: TGTGCCAGCAGCCAGAGGATGAACACTGAAGCTTTCTTT. Translating it yields CASSQRMNTEAFF.

The chain is built from TRBV4-1 and TRBJ2-5; D remains ambiguous. This CDR3 comprises 16 residues. Trimming removed 2 bases at V and 3 bases at J, with 16 bases between. Germline V gene sequence: CDR1 MGHRA, CDR2 YSYEKL. The CDR3 nucleotides read TGCGCCAGCAGCCAACGATCGCAGGTAGAAGAAGAGACCCAGTACTTC. Protein sequence: CASSQRSQVEEETQYF.

The chain carries TRBV4-1 and TRBJ2-2; 8 nucleotides match TRBD2. The CDR3 sequence is 15 residues long. CDR1 is MGHRA and CDR2 is YSYEKL in the germline V gene. V shed 3 bases, J shed 7 bases, and the junction held 7 bases outside the gene matches. Written as DNA, the CDR3 is TGCGCCAGCAGCCACCGGGAGGGCCCGGGCGGGGAGCTGTTTTTT. Translation gives CASSHREGPGGELFF.